This T cell receptor (beta chain) derives from a study of blood T cell repertoires in COVID-19. Study in general: Whether acute or convalescent, the COVID-19 samples came from the United States, Italy and Spain. T cells, B-cell-depleted T cells, or PBMCs provided the cDNA or gDNA that served as material.

The germline V gene has CDR1 SGHNT and CDR2 YENEEA. V dropped 4 bases and J dropped 8; count of bases not matched to a gene: 3. The CDR3 loop spans 13 amino acids. Under the authors' procedure: Estimated nucleated cell counts came from reference gene primer amplification. Using immunoSEQ multiplex PCR, the repertoire was profiled, and TCRdb retains in-frame clones only, with some absent. That table is the source of V, J and clone size, and D and trimming were worked out from the DNA. Of 150,000 to 200,000 clones listed, approximately 87% are singletons. The genes are TRBV11-3 and TRBJ2-1; 9 bases are shared with TRBD1. This receptor was identified in a young woman who had recovered from COVID-19. Sequencing was done on a sample of peripheral blood. CDR3 protein: CASSSTGGDEQFF. The DNA for the CDR3 is TGTGCCAGCAGCTCCACAGGGGGCGATGAGCAGTTCTTC.